The 19 T cell receptor beta chains in this list originate from one sample, sequenced in a study of blood T cell repertoires in COVID-19. Repertoires were generated with immunoSEQ multiplex PCR, while TCRdb's copy carries only in-frame clones and drops some. The repertoire includes some 270,000 clones, less than 90% of them detected once, and 1.5% sits in the top ten. The material sequenced was peripheral blood. The source is a middle-aged woman who had recovered from COVID-19.

CDR3 DNA sequence: TGCAGCGTTGGATATACAGGGGGCACTGAAGCTTTCTTT. Protein product: CSVGYTGGTEAFF. This sequence joins TRBV29-1 and TRBJ1-1; TRBD1 agrees at 8 bases. The length of the CDR3 is 13 residues. The ends lost 4 bases at V and 4 bases at J; junction bases unmatched: 5. The germline gives CDR1 SQVTM, CDR2 ANQGSEA.

The chain carries TRBV5-4 and TRBJ2-7; TRBD1 matches at 11 bases. Per the germline V gene, CDR1 is SGHNT and CDR2 is YYREEE (reference sequence). V gave up 4 bases and J gave up 2 bases; unmatched junction bases: 2. This CDR3 has 14 amino acids. CDR3 coding DNA: TGTGCCAGCAGCCCGGGACAGGGGGCCTACGAGCAGTACTTC. This translates into CASSPGQGAYEQYF.

The chain couples TRBV3-1 (or the pseudogene TRBV3-2) to TRBJ2-7; 8 nucleotides agree with TRBD2. Germline V gene lookup returns CDR1 LGHDT and CDR2 YNNKEL (reference sequence). This CDR3 is built from 15 residues. V dropped 5 bases and J dropped 1; count of bases not matched to a gene: 7. CDR3 nucleotide sequence: TGTGCCAGCAGCTATGGATTAGCGGGGTCCTACGAGCAGTACTTC. It specifies CASSYGLAGSYEQYF.

The V and J genes are TRBV28 and TRBJ1-5, with D perhaps matching TRBD1 (5 bases). The CDR3 has 13 residues. CDR1 and CDR2 from the germline V gene are MDHEN and SYDVKM. V gave up 1 base and J gave up 5 bases, with 6 bases separating them. Here the CDR3 reads CASSLSRDQPQHF. Here the CDR3 DNA reads TGTGCCAGCAGTTTATCCAGGGATCAGCCCCAGCATTTT.

The chain carries TRBV24-1 and TRBJ2-5; 7 bases match TRBD1. V was clipped by 4 bases and J by 5 bases; unmatched bases: 9. This CDR3 has 15 amino acids. The germline gives CDR1 KGHDR, CDR2 SFDVKD. The DNA for the CDR3 is TGTGCCACCAGTGAACCTGGACAGGTAGTTGAGACCCAGTACTTC. Its protein is CATSEPGQVVETQYF.

J is TRBJ2-7 and V is TRBV16; no clear D gene. CDR1 and CDR2 from the germline V gene are KGHSY and FQNENV. Trimming removed 0 bases at V and 4 bases at J, with 7 bases between. The CDR3 sequence is 13 residues long. The CDR3 is CASSQSFAYEQYF. The CDR3 bases are TGTGCCAGCAGCCAATCTTTCGCGTACGAGCAGTACTTC.

The chain carries TRBV18 and TRBJ2-3; 8 positions match TRBD1. Looked up from germline, CDR1 is KGHSH and CDR2 is LQKENI. V lost 2 bases to trimming and J lost 10 bases; unmatched junction nucleotides: 8. This CDR3 is 14 amino acids long. DNA of the CDR3: TGTGCCAGCTCACCAAGGCAGGGGGCTGGAGCGCAGTATTTT. It yields the protein CASSPRQGAGAQYF.

This chain uses TRBV5-1 with TRBJ2-5, with 9 bases lining up with TRBD2. There are 15 residues in the CDR3. The V gene end was trimmed by 2 bases and the J gene end by 4 bases; junction bases not matched to a gene: 6. CDR1 is SGHRS and CDR2 is YFSETQ in the germline V gene. CDR3 region: CASSFGRAGGETQYF. The CDR3 DNA follows: TGCGCCAGCAGCTTCGGACGAGCGGGGGGAGAGACCCAGTACTTC.

This chain links TRBV19 with TRBJ2-5, with 7 bases fitting TRBD2. This CDR3 is built from 15 residues. J lost 2 bases, V lost 2 bases, and 5 bases had no gene match. Germline V gives CDR1 LNHDA, CDR2 SQIVND (reference sequence). In DNA form, the CDR3 reads TGTGCCAGTAGTATAACGGGGGGTTTACAAGAGACCCAGTACTTC. It is translated as CASSITGGLQETQYF.

The chain links TRBV2 to TRBJ2-1; D perhaps matches TRBD1 (6 bases). V dropped 6 bases and J dropped 0 bases, with 12 bases sitting between them. The CDR3 loop spans 15 amino acids. In germline, CDR1 is SNHLY, CDR2 FYNNEI. The CDR3 loop is CASSDQGSSYNEQFF. The DNA of the CDR3 is TGTGCCAGCAGCGATCAGGGGAGCTCCTACAATGAGCAGTTCTTC.

CDR3 in DNA: TGTGCCAGCAGTGAACTACAGGGGAGAAGGACTGAAGCTTTCTTT. Translating gives CASSELQGRRTEAFF. The gene calls are TRBV6-1 and TRBJ1-1; TRBD1 matches 7 bases. The V gene end was trimmed by 2 bases and the J gene end by 5 bases; junction bases not matched to a gene: 8. This CDR3 is built from 15 residues. From germline, CDR1 is MNHNS and CDR2 SASEGT.

The CDR3 here is CASRRQGHQPQHF. CDR3 sequence (DNA): TGTGCCAGCAGGCGGCAGGGGCATCAGCCCCAGCATTTT. The chain carries TRBV6-5 and TRBJ1-5; D is possibly TRBD1 (6 bases). Trimming left V 6 bases short and J 5 bases short, with 11 bases between. This CDR3 comprises 13 residues. Germline V gene lookup returns CDR1 MNHEY and CDR2 SVGAGI.

The chain has TRBV5-1 and TRBJ2-2; TRBD2 agrees at 9 bases. Germline V gene data show CDR1 as SGHRS and CDR2 as YFSETQ. The CDR3 runs 17 residues. V gave up 4 bases and J gave up 0 bases; unmatched junction bases: 7. The CDR3 region has the DNA TGCGCCAGCAGCGCGTTCGCGGGGGGGACGAACACCGGGGAGCTGTTTTTT. The encoded protein is CASSAFAGGTNTGELFF.

V usage is TRBV5-4 and J usage is TRBJ1-1, with D unresolved. Germline V CDR1 and CDR2: SGHNT, YYREEE (reference sequence). The CDR3 totals 13 residues. Trimming pared 1 base from V and 3 bases from J, leaving 7 bases between. The chain's CDR3 is CASSLFIYTEAFF. The DNA for the CDR3 is TGTGCCAGCAGCTTGTTTATCTACACTGAAGCTTTCTTT.

V usage is TRBV2 and J usage is TRBJ1-1; TRBD1 might be the D (6 bases). The CDR3 has 14 residues. V was pared by 6 bases and J by 1 base, with 12 bases between. Germline CDR1 is SNHLY and CDR2 is FYNNEI. The CDR3 spells CASRPDRPNTEAFF. In nucleotides, the CDR3 is TGTGCCAGCAGACCCGACAGGCCGAACACTGAAGCTTTCTTT.

This rearrangement joins TRBV9 to TRBJ1-2; D unclear. The germline V and J ends were trimmed by 6 bases and 4 bases, with 13 bases remaining between them. CDR1 is SGDLS, CDR2 YYNGEE, per germline. This CDR3 spans 13 amino acids. CDR3 nucleotides: TGTGCCAGCACCCACAGTGGACTCTATGGCTACACCTTC. It translates to CASTHSGLYGYTF.

This chain links TRBV19 with TRBJ2-1; 7 bases agree with TRBD1. Germline V lookup: CDR1 LNHDA, CDR2 SQIVND (reference sequence). The CDR3 length is 15 residues. The ends lost 4 bases at V and 7 bases at J; junction bases unmatched: 10. CDR3 sequence: CASSRQGVLRNEQFF. The CDR3 DNA reads TGTGCCAGTAGTAGGCAGGGGGTGCTTAGAAATGAGCAGTTCTTC.

The chain has TRBV7-8 and TRBJ1-1; 7 bases match TRBD1. This CDR3 is 14 amino acids long. In germline, CDR1 is SGHVS, CDR2 FQNEAQ. V lost 5 bases to trimming and J lost 3 bases; unmatched junction nucleotides: 6. CDR3 protein: CASSGRQGYTEAFF. CDR3 DNA sequence: TGTGCCAGCAGCGGACGACAGGGATACACTGAAGCTTTCTTT. Variable domain in full (rest from reference TRBV7-8 and TRBJ1-1): GAGVSQSPRYKVAKRGQDVALRCDPISGHVSLFWYQQALGQGPEFLTYFQNEAQLDKSGLPSDRFFAERPEGSVSTLKIQRTQQEDSAVYLCASSGRQGYTEAFFGQGTRLTVV.

The chain joins TRBV5-6 to TRBJ2-3, with no clear D. Germline-derived CDR1 and CDR2 are SGHDT and YYEEEE. The CDR3 runs 15 residues. The germline V and J ends were trimmed by 1 base and 0 bases, with 9 bases remaining between them. The CDR3 region has the DNA TGTGCCAGCAGCTTGAAGTTGGAGAGCACAGATACGCAGTATTTT. Protein product: CASSLKLESTDTQYF.